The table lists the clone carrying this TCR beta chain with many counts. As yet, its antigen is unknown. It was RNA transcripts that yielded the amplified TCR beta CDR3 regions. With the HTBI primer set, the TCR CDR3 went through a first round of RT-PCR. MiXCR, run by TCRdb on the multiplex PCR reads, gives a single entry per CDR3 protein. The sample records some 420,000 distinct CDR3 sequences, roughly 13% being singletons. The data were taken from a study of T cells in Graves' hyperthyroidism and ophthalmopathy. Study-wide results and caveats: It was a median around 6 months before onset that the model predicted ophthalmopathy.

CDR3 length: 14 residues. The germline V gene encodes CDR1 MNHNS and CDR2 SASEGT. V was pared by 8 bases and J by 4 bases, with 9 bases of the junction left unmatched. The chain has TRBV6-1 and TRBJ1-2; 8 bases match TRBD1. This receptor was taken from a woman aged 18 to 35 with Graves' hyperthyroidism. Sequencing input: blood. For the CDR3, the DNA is TGTGCCAGCGTAATGGCAGGGGGCCTCTATGGCTACACCTTC. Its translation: CASVMAGGLYGYTF.